This T cell receptor (beta chain) is drawn from a study of cytomegalovirus exposure and HLA in healthy donors (TCRdb year 2017). Notes on the research overall: According to an earlier analysis of several hundred of the donors, some 180 million T cells yielded 117 million unique TCR beta sequences and about 300 Gb of sequence data. An early release that covered around 590 HLA-typed donors contained approximately 300 gigabases of sequencing data and tens of millions of unique TCR sequences. To study patterns of TCR occurrence, a later analysis re-analyzed previously published TCR beta repertoires from several hundred donors and added high-resolution HLA genotyping. About five DR-DQ haplotypes were treated as single units for association and clustering because of strong linkage in the cohort. An earlier analysis of 587 of the donors used high-throughput TCR beta sequencing to judge whether each TCR beta V gene segment behaved as functional or pseudogenic. Genome-wide SNP genotypes for about 65% of the 666 donors were used in a later genetic analysis, which treated that subset as a discovery cohort. Besides the first cohort of 550 to 750 subjects, a separate validation cohort made up of 90 to 150 different subjects was used. Among approximately 370 genotyped donors of the cohort, an average of around 250,000 unique TCR beta nucleotide sequences was sequenced per donor, of which about 19% were non-productive. To predict cytomegalovirus infection status, the study combined high-throughput TCR immunosequencing, statistical association of individual TCRs with disease status, and machine learning. Donor age, sex, ethnicity and CMV serostatus were collected together with the repertoire data. The study used immunosequencing to profile the T cell repertoires of around 600 subjects and linked those repertoires to cytomegalovirus serostatus. Typing coverage varied by locus: about 620-630 donors for A, B, C, DRB1 and DQB1; roughly 520 for DQA1; around 610 for DPA1; approximately 490 for DPB1. The study was designed to test whether signatures of past pathogen exposure could be identified by cataloging public T cell receptors. HLA typing included class I and class II loci at four-digit resolution. Every repertoire in the discovery cohort had been generated on one and the same sequencing platform. The genetic ancestry cluster associated with self-reported Caucasian donors included around four fifths of the 398 genotyped donors. In the later analysis, no new phenotypic data were used to find candidate immune exposures; instead, reliance was placed on TCR beta sequences and their occurrence across donors. Paper-wide results and their limitations: In both the original and validation cohorts, the classifier was reported to diagnose cytomegalovirus status with high specificity and sensitivity. In this cohort, only TCR beta chains were sequenced, and detectable features were limited by the absence of alpha or paired-chain data. A later genetic analysis associated a missense DCLRE1C variant with V-gene and J-gene trimming of TCR beta chains, and an independent cohort replicated the association. Compared with the approximately 670-donor mean, donors in an Asian-associated ancestry cluster had fewer N-insertions in productive TCRs, according to a later genetic analysis. A few of the identified cytomegalovirus-associated TCR beta chains were confirmed in vitro to be specific for cytomegalovirus antigens. The earlier analysis of around 600 of the donors excluded roughly 16 rarely observed V segments, including chromosome 9 orphons, because counts were too low. In an earlier analysis of approximately 590 of the donors, most TCR beta V segments were observed in productive rearrangements about 87% or about 30% of the time, broadly matching IMGT annotations. The study gave a list of under 200 TCR beta chains associated with cytomegalovirus. For the cohort, immune exposure information was limited to CMV serostatus. Some IMGT-functional V segments, including TRBV6-2 and TRBV6-3, could not be distinguished by the 87-base-pair reads and were therefore excluded. The sequencing pipeline was judged likely to have produced a cluster of highly shared sequence variants as a technical artifact. Correlated functional status among segregating V segments might be attributable to linkage disequilibrium, but an unknown experimental factor could not be ruled out. Across donors, most TCR sequences were observed very rarely, whereas some public TCRs were present in many individuals. A later analysis associated 15,000 to 20,000 TCR beta sequences with specific HLA alleles at a false discovery rate of 0.05. Roughly uniform sequencing depth across donors was assumed in presence/absence analyses, although this assumption may not hold. In a later analysis, HLA-associated TCR beta chains were found to be more clonally expanded and to have lower generation probabilities than equally common non-associated chains. According to a later analysis, parvovirus B19, influenza, CMV and Epstein-Barr virus appeared linked to several top co-occurrence clusters. According to a later analysis, most CMV-associated TCR beta chains appeared to be HLA-restricted, and the HLA associations seemed to be driven largely by CMV exposure. A further reported finding was that TCR beta sequences accurately predicted the HLA-A and HLA-B alleles for most subjects in the first cohort. Because HLA typing was unavailable for some donors at each locus, only the typed subset was used in association tests. In a later analysis, the rate of TCR association differed among HLA loci, with DRB1 alleles having the most associated TCRs and HLA-C alleles having the fewest. When HLA alleles, especially DR and DQ, strongly co-occurred, TCR associations were difficult to assign to individual alleles. According to the authors, the approach could potentially be generalized to other disease states and immunological phenotypes.

A word on this clone: Its antigen specificity is not known. Per-base qualities were not stored, and no clone one base away is much larger.

Relative to germline, V is missing 1 base and J is missing 6 bases, with 8 bases of the junction outside any gene match. CDR1 and CDR2 are drawn from the germline V gene: SGHAT, FQNNGV. The CDR3, cysteine through phenylalanine, is 16 amino acids long. Just CDR3 DNA is preserved here, 48 bases in frame from base 1. Library construction relied on the immunoSEQ multiplex PCR assay. For the multiplex PCR, a mixture combining 60 forward primers for TCR Vbeta segments and 13 reverse primers for TCR Jbeta segments was used. Amplification of the CDR3 region of rearranged TCR beta genes was performed with a multiplex PCR assay on genomic DNA. On the Illumina HiSeq System, the amplified TCR beta libraries were sequenced as 87-base-pair reads. From the authors' description of their analysis: A later analysis counted some 80 million unique TCR beta chains across the 640 or so repertoires, and some 11 million of these chains were shared by at least two donors. To remove PCR and sequencing errors, raw reads were error-corrected and collapsed into unique sequences using a nearest-neighbor algorithm that merged closely related sequences. CDR3 sequences were aligned to IMGT reference sequences to assign V, D and J gene segments. For a sequence to be retained, at least a six-nucleotide match to both a V gene segment and a J gene segment was required. A rearrangement was called productive if the CDR3 had no stop codons and remained in frame with V and J, and every other rearrangement was called non-productive. Following IMGT convention, CDR3 was defined as the stretch from the second conserved V-encoded cysteine to the conserved J-encoded phenylalanine. Sequences without an unambiguous match to a single V gene segment were excluded from the earlier analysis of 500 to 700 of the donors. In an earlier analysis of approximately 590 of the donors, V segments were called functional above 56.7% productive rearrangements and were called segregating when the between-donor standard deviation exceeded 5%. A statistical classification framework was built to diagnose cytomegalovirus status from the catalog of TCR beta chain sequences. In a later analysis, TCR nucleotide sequences were compared against IMGT/GENE-DB human TR gene sequences so that V and J genes could be assigned. Using the TCRdist pipeline, a later analysis assigned CDR3 sequences along with most-parsimonious VDJ recombination scenarios. In a later analysis, each TCR beta chain was defined by its CDR3 amino acid sequence together with its V-gene family, and reads without a unique V-gene family were excluded. To address suspected cross-contamination and a sequencing artifact, a later analysis removed under 600 highly shared, low-generation-probability nucleotide sequences. In a later analysis, a clonal expansion index for each public chain was calculated from normalized within-repertoire ranks of inferred template counts. In a later analysis, generation probabilities were computed using a VDJ recombination model fitted to out-of-frame rearrangements, and the results were checked against IGoR. Hypergeometric tests were used in a later analysis to score TCR-TCR, TCR-HLA and TCR-CMV co-occurrence, with a repertoire-size bias correction applied to the TCR pairs. To estimate false discovery rates, a later analysis permuted the HLA or CMV assignments 20 times. A later analysis grouped co-occurring TCRs with DBSCAN, adding TCRdist sequence similarity when clustering within HLA-allele-positive subsets. For co-occurrence clustering, repertoires with fewer than 30,000 or more than 120,000 public chains were excluded, along with roughly 5 repertoires with anomalous nucleotide sharing. The table comes from immuneACCESS by way of TCRdb, which keeps in-frame sequences with V and J called. Part of the clones is missing from these tables; in studies checked, under half for an unresolved V gene and the rest for unknown reasons. V, J and clone size are taken as reported in that table, and D and trimming were inferred from the DNA itself. This sample is represented by tens of thousands of clones; about 79% of them were singletons. The ten largest clones capture approximately 20% of the sample.

In total, around 600 healthy bone marrow donors made up the cohort. All cohort members were sampled while nominally healthy, although unrecorded immune exposures were likely present. The donor was CMV seropositive and belonged to the group of about 290 seropositive cohort members. A peripheral blood sample was provided by each donor, and peripheral blood mononuclear cells were used for TCR beta sequencing. The Qiagen DNeasy Blood Extraction Kit was used to extract genomic DNA from the blood cell samples. The sample taken for sequencing was PBMCs. The chain is assembled from TRBV11-2 and TRBJ2-1; 8 of the junction bases match TRBD2. The receptor was isolated from a man aged 65 to 79 in good health and CMV-seropositive. The DNA is as follows: TGTGCCAGCAGCTTAGTGGGGAGCGGGAGCCTCAATGAGCAGTTCTTC. This codes for CASSLVGSGSLNEQFF.